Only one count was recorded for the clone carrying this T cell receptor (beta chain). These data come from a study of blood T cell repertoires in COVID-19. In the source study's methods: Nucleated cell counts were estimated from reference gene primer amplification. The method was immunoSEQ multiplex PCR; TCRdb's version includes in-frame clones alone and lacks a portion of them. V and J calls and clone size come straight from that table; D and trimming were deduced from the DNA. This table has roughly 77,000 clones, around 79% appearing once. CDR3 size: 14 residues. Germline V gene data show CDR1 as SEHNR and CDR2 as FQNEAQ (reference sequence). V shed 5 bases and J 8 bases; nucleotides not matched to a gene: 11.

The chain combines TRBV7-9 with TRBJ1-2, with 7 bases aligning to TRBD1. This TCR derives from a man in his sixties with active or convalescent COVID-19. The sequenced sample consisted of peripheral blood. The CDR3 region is CASSQRTGARGYTF. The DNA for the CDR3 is TGTGCCAGCAGCCAGAGAACAGGGGCGAGGGGCTACACCTTC.